What follows are 18 T cell receptor beta chains derived from one specimen sequenced in a study of blood T cells in healthy people across ages. Using a J-beta primer mix together with a sample-barcoded 5' primer, a second PCR was run for roughly 6 to 12 cycles. In TCRdb, the 5' RACE reads were re-called with MiXCR into one record per CDR3 protein. In the table there are 600,000 or so distinct CDR3 sequences, about 45% of which are singletons. Sequencing used blood. Receptor source: a man older than 75 in good health.

The CDR3 nucleotides read TGTGCCACAAGGGCAGGCCTTTCATTCGAGCAGTACTTC. Amino acids: CATRAGLSFEQYF. The genes are TRBV28 and TRBJ2-5; D uncertain. The J call may be incorrect, as the DNA end agrees better with TRBJ2-7. Germline V gene sequence: CDR1 MDHEN, CDR2 SYDVKM. The CDR3 has 13 amino acids.

The chain is built from TRBV6-2 or TRBV6-3 and TRBJ2-3; 8 bases line up with TRBD2. The CDR3 sequence is 15 residues long. Germline V gene lookup returns CDR1 MNHEY and CDR2 SVGEGT. The V gene end was trimmed by 6 bases and the J gene end by 1 base; junction bases not matched to a gene: 6. Here the CDR3 DNA reads TGTGCCAGCAGGAGAGCGGGGGCCGGCACAGATACGCAGTATTTT. Translated, it gives CASRRAGAGTDTQYF.

This clonotype was observed a few times. This chain uses TRBV7-2 with TRBJ2-1; TRBD2 is a possible D gene (6 bases). Germline V gene sequence: CDR1 SGHTA, CDR2 FQGNSA. V was clipped by 1 base and J by 0 bases, with 13 bases between them. The CDR3 totals 17 residues. The CDR3 DNA reads as TGTGCCAGCAGCTTAGTGGAGGGCACCCGCTCCTACAATGAGCAGTTCTTC. It yields the protein CASSLVEGTRSYNEQFF.

V usage is TRBV7-9 and J usage is TRBJ2-6; maybe TRBD1 (5 bases). Germline values: CDR1 SEHNR, CDR2 FQNEAQ (reference sequence). V lost 4 bases, J lost 4 bases, and 11 bases lay in between. The CDR3 totals 15 residues. CDR3 residues: CASSSDSTGANVLTF. In DNA form, the CDR3 reads TGTGCCAGCAGCTCCGACAGTACAGGGGCCAACGTCCTGACTTTC.

The V gene is TRBV12-3 or TRBV12-4, the J gene TRBJ2-7; TRBD2 might be the D (6 bases). The CDR3 consists of 15 residues. Trimming removed 6 bases at V and 2 bases at J, with 17 bases between. The chain's CDR3 is CASRLRGLRTYEQYF. Written as DNA, the CDR3 is TGTGCCAGCAGACTAAGGGGACTCAGAACCTACGAGCAGTACTTC.

This clonotype has only a few counts. V and J are TRBV2 and TRBJ2-1, with D maybe TRBD2 (5 bases). CDR1 SNHLY and CDR2 FYNNEI come from the germline V gene. Trimming shortened V by 6 bases and J by 7 bases, and 25 bases separated the two germline ends. CDR3 length: 17 amino acids. The CDR3 nucleotides are TGTGCCAGCAGCCCTTGGGCCCTTACTAGGTCGGGGAATGAGCAGTTCTTC. This codes for CASSPWALTRSGNEQFF.

This chain links TRBV10-2 with TRBJ1-1, with TRBD1 identical over 7 bases. The CDR3 totals 17 residues. Losses at the gene ends were 8 bases for V and 1 base for J; bases not matched to a gene: 16. Germline V CDR1 and CDR2: WSHSY, SAAADI. CDR3 protein: CASEEGPRGGRNTEAFF. In nucleotides, the CDR3 is TGCGCCAGCGAGGAGGGACCCAGAGGGGGCAGGAACACTGAAGCTTTCTTT.

This clonotype has only a few counts. The genes are TRBV5-1 and TRBJ2-5, with D perhaps matching TRBD2 (5 bases). This CDR3 comprises 15 residues. V was shortened by 0 bases and J by 5 bases, with 14 bases between the two germline ends. Looked up from germline, CDR1 is SGHRS and CDR2 is YFSETQ. DNA for the CDR3: TGCGCCAGCAGCTTGGGGAGCGGCGTTCGGGAGACCCAGTACTTC. Protein product: CASSLGSGVRETQYF.

This clonotype turned up a few times. The genes are TRBV28 and TRBJ2-7; tentative D call: TRBD1 (6 bases). The CDR3 has 15 residues. Germline assignment: CDR1 MDHEN and CDR2 SYDVKM. Trimming took off 3 bases at V and 2 bases at J, with 14 bases between the two ends. CDR3 in amino acids: CASSFSQGQTYEQYF. For the CDR3, the DNA is TGTGCCAGCAGTTTTTCCCAGGGGCAAACCTACGAGCAGTACTTC.

There are many counts of this clonotype. The chain carries TRBV6-6 and TRBJ2-7, with unresolved D. Germline V lookup: CDR1 MNHNY, CDR2 SVGAGI (reference sequence). This CDR3 is 11 amino acids long. The V end lost 5 bases, the J end lost 4 bases, and 6 bases lay between the germline ends. The CDR3 DNA reads as TGTGCCAGCAGTCAGAGGTACGAGCAGTACTTC. Residues: CASSQRYEQYF.

This clonotype appeared once. One end of the junction does not line up with germline, which may come from a read error. CDR3 residues: CATSEPVSANEQYF. The CDR3 region has the DNA TGTGCCACTAGTGAGCCGGTGTCGGCCAATGAGCAGTACTTC. The chain couples TRBV24-1 to TRBJ2-7, with D uncertain. Germline-derived CDR1 and CDR2 are KGHDR and SFDVKD. This CDR3 contains 14 residues.

The chain uses TRBV6-5 and TRBJ2-7; D might be TRBD1 or TRBD2, each matching 5 bases. The CDR3 spans 14 residues. V lost 5 bases to trimming and J lost 2 bases, with 13 bases between them. CDR1 MNHEY and CDR2 SVGAGI come from the germline V gene. The CDR3: CASSDGAGTYEQYF. Here the CDR3 DNA reads TGTGCCAGCAGTGACGGGGCAGGTACCTACGAGCAGTACTTC.

This clonotype was picked up a small number of times. J is TRBJ2-3 and V is TRBV27; D perhaps matches TRBD1 (5 bases). This CDR3 region has 17 residues. Trimming removed 0 bases from V and 4 bases from J, with 17 bases in between. Germline CDR1 MNHEY, CDR2 SMNVEV (reference sequence). CDR3 sequence: CASSLSTGYSVADTQYF. The CDR3 DNA reads TGTGCCAGCAGTTTATCCACAGGATATAGTGTCGCAGATACGCAGTATTTT.

Points on this clonotype: This may come from a read error, since a much larger clone is one base off. The J gene is TRBJ1-5, the V gene TRBV6-5; D remains ambiguous. The CDR3 totals 14 residues. Germline CDR1 is MNHEY and CDR2 is SVGAGI. The CDR3 DNA reads TGTGCCAGCAGTGACTCGACCAGGTATCAGCCCCAGCATTTT. The encoded protein is CASSDSTRYQPQHF.

The V and J genes are TRBV29-1 and TRBJ1-2; possibly TRBD1 for D (5 bases). This CDR3 has 13 amino acids. Germline V gene data show CDR1 as SQVTM and CDR2 as ANQGSEA. Trimming left V 3 bases short and J 8 bases short, with 16 bases between. The CDR3 protein is CSVDLQLGDGYTF. DNA of the CDR3: TGCAGCGTTGACCTACAACTGGGGGACGGCTACACCTTC. The full variable domain, its missing parts supplied by reference TRBV29-1 and TRBJ1-2, is SAVISQKPSRDICQRGTSLTIQCQVDSQVTMMFWYRQQPGQSLTLIATANQGSEATYESGFVIDKFPISRPNLTFSTLTVSNMSPEDSSIYLCSVDLQLGDGYTFGSGTRLTVV.

In this sample, this clonotype turned up many times. The rearrangement joins TRBV7-9 to TRBJ2-7, with 10 bases identical to TRBD1. This CDR3 has 14 residues. Germline V gene data show CDR1 as SEHNR and CDR2 as FQNEAQ (reference sequence). Trimming removed 5 bases from V and 4 bases from J; junction bases left unmatched: 5. For the CDR3, the DNA is TGTGCCAGCAGCCACGGGACAGGGGTATACGAGCAGTACTTC. This encodes CASSHGTGVYEQYF.

This chain links TRBV7-2 with TRBJ2-1, with D perhaps assigned TRBD1 or TRBD2 (5 bases each). Looked up from germline, CDR1 is SGHTA and CDR2 is FQGNSA. The CDR3 is 14 residues long. Trimming removed 1 base from V and 9 bases from J, with 13 bases in between. CDR3 bases: TGTGCCAGCAGCTTAGGTCCTAGCCAGGGTGAGCAGTTCTTC. Translating gives CASSLGPSQGEQFF.

V usage is TRBV20-1 and J usage is TRBJ1-2; tentatively, D is TRBD1 (6 bases). Trimming left V 1 base short and J 6 bases short, with 12 bases between. Germline CDR1 and CDR2: DFQATT and SNEGSKA (reference sequence). The CDR3 sequence is 13 residues long. CDR3: CSARGAGADGYTF. DNA of the CDR3: TGCAGTGCTAGAGGGGCGGGGGCTGATGGCTACACCTTC.